The T cell receptor (beta chain) under discussion was sequenced for a study of T cell changes during pregnancy in multiple sclerosis. Sequencing used immunoSEQ multiplex PCR; TCRdb keeps in-frame clones, though not all of them. The sample carries tens of thousands of clones, about 91% recorded once. Per the germline V gene, CDR1 is SNHLY and CDR2 is FYNNEI. V lost 6 bases to trimming and J lost 3 bases; unmatched junction nucleotides: 8. The CDR3 extends over 15 amino acids. This rearrangement joins TRBV2 to TRBJ2-7, with 10 bases lining up with TRBD1. Sequencing was performed on CD4+ T cells from peripheral blood mononuclear cells, taken in the first trimester of pregnancy. The TCR was taken from a female donor with multiple sclerosis, enrolled in a pregnancy study. For the CDR3, the DNA is TGTGCCAGCAGCCCCAGAGGGACAGGGGTCTACGAGCAGTACTTC. It encodes CASSPRGTGVYEQYF.